Presented here are 16 T cell receptor beta chains from one specimen sequenced in a study of CD8 T cells in ankylosing spondylitis. MiXCR, applied by TCRdb to the 5' RACE reads, yields one record per CDR3 protein. The table shows roughly 86,000 distinct CDR3 sequences, with around 10% occurring only once. Source material: blood, either unsorted or a sorted T cell fraction (not recorded which). The receptors come from a male donor with ankylosing spondylitis or in good health (not recorded which).

This chain connects TRBV29-1 to TRBJ2-1, with 8 nucleotides matching TRBD2. V was pared by 7 bases and J by 2 bases, with 7 bases of the junction left unmatched. Germline V CDR1 and CDR2: SQVTM, ANQGSEA. CDR3 length equals 14 residues. CDR3 nucleotides: TGCAGCGCCGGGTCGGGGGGGGCCTACAATGAGCAGTTCTTC. Its protein is CSAGSGGAYNEQFF.

This clonotype was detected ten times or more. V usage is TRBV2 and J usage is TRBJ2-3; D not certain. The length of the CDR3 is 15 residues. V shed 4 bases and J shed 4 bases, with 15 bases lying between them. Germline-derived CDR1 and CDR2 are SNHLY and FYNNEI. DNA of the CDR3: TGTGCCAGCAGTGTTGAGAGCAGTAGCTCAGATACGCAGTATTTT. This sequence encodes CASSVESSSSDTQYF.

This clonotype has ten or more counts. J is TRBJ2-2 and V is TRBV28; D unclear. The CDR3 has 11 residues. Between the trimmed V and J ends, which lost 6 bases and 7 bases, there was a span of 6 bases. The germline V gene encodes CDR1 MDHEN and CDR2 SYDVKM. The CDR3 DNA follows: TGTGCCAGCAGAGATCTCGGGGAGCTGTTTTTT. This codes for CASRDLGELFF. Based on the CDR3 plus reference TRBV28 and TRBJ2-2, the full variable domain is DVKVTQSSRYLVKRTGEKVFLECVQDMDHENMFWYRQDPGLGLRLIYFSYDVKMKEKGDIPEGYSVSREKKERFSLILESASTNQTSMYLCASRDLGELFFGEGSRLTVL.

This clonotype has a count of ten or more. The J gene is TRBJ2-2, the V gene TRBV19, with a possible D match to TRBD1 (5 bases). The V and J ends lost 3 bases and 1 base respectively, with 12 bases between them. This CDR3 region has 16 residues. CDR1 is LNHDA and CDR2 is SQIVND in the germline V gene (reference sequence). CDR3 sequence reads: CASSIRITGNTGELFF. The DNA for the CDR3 is TGTGCCAGTAGTATCCGGATAACAGGGAACACCGGGGAGCTGTTTTTT.

This clonotype was observed many times. This chain joins TRBV24-1 and TRBJ2-3; 8 bases align to TRBD1. The germline V gene has CDR1 KGHDR and CDR2 SFDVKD. The CDR3 totals 11 residues. Losses at the gene ends were 9 bases for V and 10 bases for J; bases not matched to a gene: 5. The CDR3 DNA follows: TGTGCCACCGCCCGACAGGGGTCGCAGTATTTT. Its protein product is CATARQGSQYF.

This clonotype was found many times. The V and J genes are TRBV30 and TRBJ1-1; 8 bases match TRBD1. Losses at the gene ends were 0 bases for V and 5 bases for J; bases not matched to a gene: 5. Germline V gives CDR1 GTSNPN, CDR2 SVGIG (reference sequence). The CDR3 is 14 amino acids. CDR3 sequence (DNA): TGTGCCTGGAGTGTACGGACAGGGAGGACTGAAGCTTTCTTT. It encodes CAWSVRTGRTEAFF.

In this sample, this clonotype turned up many times. V usage is TRBV5-1 and J usage is TRBJ2-7; no reliable D call. This CDR3 spans 14 amino acids. Germline CDR1 and CDR2: SGHRS and YFSETQ. The V end lost 0 bases, the J end lost 0 bases, and 7 bases lay between the germline ends. The CDR3 loop reads CASSLDSSSYEQYF. The DNA for the CDR3 is TGCGCCAGCAGCTTGGATTCTAGCTCCTACGAGCAGTACTTC.

This clonotype has a count of ten or more. The gene calls are TRBV18 and TRBJ2-1, with 8 bases aligning to TRBD1. V trimming: 5 bases; J trimming: 5 bases; junction bases outside the gene matches: 8. The CDR3 loop spans 15 amino acids. The V gene's germline CDR1 is KGHSH and CDR2 LQKENI. The CDR3 nucleotides read TGTGCCAGCTCAGGTCGGACAGGGTTCGACAATGAGCAGTTCTTC. Translation: CASSGRTGFDNEQFF.

This clonotype was observed many times. The chain uses TRBV19 and TRBJ1-1; D is unclear. The V end lost 7 bases, the J end lost 6 bases, and 15 bases lay between the germline ends. The CDR3 is 13 amino acids. Germline loops: CDR1 LNHDA, CDR2 SQIVND (reference sequence). The CDR3 sequence is CASTQRSASEAFF. CDR3 nucleotide sequence: TGTGCCAGTACCCAGAGGTCGGCCTCTGAAGCTTTCTTT.

This clonotype was detected many times. The chain recombines TRBV7-8 with TRBJ2-7; D is undetermined. The CDR3 length is 12 residues. Germline CDR1 SGHVS, CDR2 FQNEAQ. The V and J ends lost 5 bases and 4 bases respectively, with 9 bases between them. The CDR3 DNA follows: TGTGCCAGCAGCCTCTATCTATACGAGCAGTACTTC. It yields the protein CASSLYLYEQYF.

This clonotype came up many times. The J gene is TRBJ2-1, the V gene TRBV2; no clear D. From germline, CDR1 is SNHLY and CDR2 FYNNEI. The CDR3 covers 11 residues. The V and J ends lost 10 bases and 9 bases respectively, with 13 bases between them. CDR3 bases: TGTGCCATTAGCTCATTACGTGAGCAGTTCTTC. Protein product: CAISSLREQFF.

The chain combines TRBV6-5 with TRBJ1-6; D might be TRBD1 (6 bases). The germline V gene has CDR1 MNHEY and CDR2 SVGAGI. This CDR3 is built from 18 residues. Deletions cut 0 bases from V and 0 bases from J, with 12 bases between. CDR3 nucleotides: TGTGCCAGCAGTTACTCGCAGGGGATAAGCTCCTATAATTCACCCCTCCACTTT. Its protein is CASSYSQGISSYNSPLHF.

This clonotype has a count of ten or more. This chain connects TRBV7-2 to TRBJ2-5, with unresolved D. The germline V gene encodes CDR1 SGHTA and CDR2 FQGNSA. This CDR3 is built from 15 residues. Trimming took off 1 base at V and 4 bases at J, with 13 bases between the two ends. This CDR3 reads CASSLEDGRPETQYF. CDR3 nucleotides: TGTGCCAGCAGCTTAGAGGACGGTCGCCCAGAGACCCAGTACTTC. Combining the CDR3 with reference TRBV7-2 and TRBJ2-5 gives the whole variable domain GAGVSQSPSNKVTEKGKDVELRCDPISGHTALYWYRQSLGQGLEFLIYFQGNSAPDKSGLPSDRFSAERTGGSVSTLTIQRTQQEDSAVYLCASSLEDGRPETQYFGPGTRLLVL.

This clonotype was recorded at least ten times. The chain couples TRBV12-3 or TRBV12-4 to TRBJ2-1; D is perhaps TRBD1 (5 bases). Trimming took 3 bases from V and 6 from J, leaving 15 bases between them. CDR3 length: 15 amino acids. CDR3 coding DNA: TGTGCCAGCAGTTTCGCAGGGTTAAAGGGCAATGAGCAGTTCTTC. It yields the protein CASSFAGLKGNEQFF.

This chain joins TRBV5-1 and TRBJ1-6; 7 nucleotides line up with TRBD1. The ends lost 1 base at V and 9 bases at J; junction bases unmatched: 7. CDR3 length: 15 amino acids. CDR1 is SGHRS and CDR2 is YFSETQ in the germline V gene. The CDR3 here is CASSLSQGVSSPLHF. CDR3 DNA: TGCGCCAGCAGCTTGTCCCAGGGGGTCAGTTCACCCCTCCACTTT.

The chain couples TRBV19 to TRBJ1-5; no clear D. Germline CDR1 and CDR2: LNHDA and SQIVND (reference sequence). Between the trimmed V and J ends, which lost 5 bases and 3 bases, there was a span of 17 bases. The CDR3 totals 16 residues. CDR3 nucleotides: TGTGCCAGTAGTCGAAGCAGGTACGATCACAATCAGCCCCAGCATTTT. Protein: CASSRSRYDHNQPQHF.